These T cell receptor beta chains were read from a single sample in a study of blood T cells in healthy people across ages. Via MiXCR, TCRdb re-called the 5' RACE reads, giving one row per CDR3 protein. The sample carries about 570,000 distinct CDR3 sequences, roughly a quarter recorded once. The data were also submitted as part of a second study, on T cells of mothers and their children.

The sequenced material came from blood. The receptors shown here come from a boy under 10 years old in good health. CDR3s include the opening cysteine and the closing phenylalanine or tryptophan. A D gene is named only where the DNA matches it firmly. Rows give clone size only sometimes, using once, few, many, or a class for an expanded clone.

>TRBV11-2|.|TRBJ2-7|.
CASSFTGPIYEQYF
TGTGCCAGCAGCTTTACAGGACCAATCTACGAGCAGTACTTC
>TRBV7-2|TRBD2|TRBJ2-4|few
CASSLRLAGGLGKNIQYF
TGTGCCAGCAGCCTCCGGTTAGCGGGAGGGCTGGGCAAAAACATTCAGTACTTC
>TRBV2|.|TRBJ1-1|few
CASSGEGNTEAFF
TGCGCCAGCAGCGGAGAGGGGAACACTGAAGCTTTCTTT
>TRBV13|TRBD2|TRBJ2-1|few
CASSLGLAGGNNEQFF
TGTGCCAGCAGCTTGGGACTAGCGGGGGGGAACAATGAGCAGTTCTTC
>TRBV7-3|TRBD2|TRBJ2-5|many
CASSLSGGAWETQYF
TGTGCCAGCAGCTTAAGCGGGGGGGCCTGGGAGACCCAGTACTTC
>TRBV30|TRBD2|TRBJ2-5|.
CAWSVMTSGRQGQETQYF
TGTGCCTGGAGTGTAATGACTAGCGGGCGGCAGGGCCAAGAGACCCAGTACTTC
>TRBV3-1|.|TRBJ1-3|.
CASSQDRLGATGNTIYF
TGTGCCAGCAGCCAAGATCGGTTGGGGGCGACTGGAAACACCATATATTTT
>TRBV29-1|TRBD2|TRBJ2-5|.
CSVDRGVETQYF
TGCAGCGTTGACCGGGGGGTAGAGACCCAGTACTTC
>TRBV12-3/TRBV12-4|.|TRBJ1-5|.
CASSLVEDQPQHF
TGTGCCAGCAGTCTGGTGGAGGATCAGCCCCAGCATTTT
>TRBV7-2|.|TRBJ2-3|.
CASSPLGTAGTQYF
TGTGCCAGCAGCCCCCTTGGGACCGCGGGTACGCAGTATTTT
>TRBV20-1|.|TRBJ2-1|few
CSARGRLNEQFF
TGCAGTGCGAGGGGTCGGCTCAATGAGCAGTTCTTC
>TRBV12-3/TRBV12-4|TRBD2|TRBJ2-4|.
CASSFLAGGSKNIQYF
TGTGCCAGCAGCTTTCTAGCGGGGGGATCCAAAAACATTCAGTACTTC
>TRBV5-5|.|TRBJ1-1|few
CASSLLSGTLGAFF
TGTGCCAGCAGCTTGCTTTCGGGGACCCTAGGAGCTTTCTTT
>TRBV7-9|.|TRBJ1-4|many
CASTGGEKLFF
TGTGCCAGCACCGGCGGGGAGAAACTGTTTTTT
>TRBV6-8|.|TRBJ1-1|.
CASRRQEGTEAFF
TGTGCCAGCAGGAGACAGGAAGGAACTGAAGCTTTCTTT
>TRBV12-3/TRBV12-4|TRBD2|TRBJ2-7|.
CASSVGRAYEQYF
TGTGCCAGCAGTGTCGGGAGGGCCTACGAGCAGTACTTC
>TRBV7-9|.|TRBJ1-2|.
CASSSGQQIYGYTF
TGTGCCAGCAGCTCAGGACAGCAAATTTATGGCTACACCTTC
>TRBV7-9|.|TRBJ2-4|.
CASSLAVVGKNIQYF
TGTGCCAGCAGCTTAGCGGTGGTAGGCAAAAACATTCAGTACTTC
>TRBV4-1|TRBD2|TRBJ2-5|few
CASSQRVRGLQETQYF
TGCGCCAGCAGCCAACGTGTGCGGGGGTTACAAGAGACCCAGTACTTC
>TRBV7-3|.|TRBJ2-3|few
CASSLQLKDTQYF
TGTGCCAGCAGCTTGCAGTTGAAGGATACGCAGTATTTT
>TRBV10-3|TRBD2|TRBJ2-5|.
CAISESGGAGETQYF
TGTGCCATCAGTGAAAGCGGGGGGGCCGGGGAGACCCAGTACTTC
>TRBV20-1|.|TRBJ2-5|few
CSAGGLIETQYF
TGCAGTGCTGGGGGTCTGATAGAGACCCAGTACTTC
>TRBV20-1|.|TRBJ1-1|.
CSARDYRELNTEAFF
TGCAGTGCTAGAGATTATCGGGAATTGAACACTGAAGCTTTCTTT
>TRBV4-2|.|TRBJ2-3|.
CASSQQAMGTDTQYF
TGTGCCAGCAGCCAACAAGCCATGGGCACAGATACGCAGTATTTT
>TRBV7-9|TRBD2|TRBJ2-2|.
CASSLAAGTSTGELFF
TGTGCCAGCAGCTTAGCGGCCGGGACTAGCACCGGGGAGCTGTTTTTT
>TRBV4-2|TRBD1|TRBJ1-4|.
CASSPLPTGFEKLFF
TGTGCCAGCAGCCCCCTACCGACAGGGTTTGAAAAACTGTTTTTT
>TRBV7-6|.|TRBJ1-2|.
CASSLIGFRGYTF
TGTGCCAGCAGCTTAATCGGGTTTAGGGGCTACACCTTC
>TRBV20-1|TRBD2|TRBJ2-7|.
CSAGLAGGYEQYF
TGCAGTGCGGGACTAGCGGGGGGCTACGAGCAGTACTTC
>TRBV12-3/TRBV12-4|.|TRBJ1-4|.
CATSPEVEKLFF
TGTGCCACCAGTCCCGAGGTAGAAAAACTGTTTTTT
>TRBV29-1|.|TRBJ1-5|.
CSVGTGLGNQPQHF
TGCAGCGTTGGCACAGGGTTGGGCAATCAGCCCCAGCATTTT
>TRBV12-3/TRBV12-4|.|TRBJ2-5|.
CASSLPGKETQYF
TGTGCCAGCAGTCTCCCGGGGAAGGAGACCCAGTACTTC
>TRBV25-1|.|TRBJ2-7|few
CASSEWGQGGEQYF
TGTGCCAGCAGTGAGTGGGGGCAGGGAGGCGAGCAGTACTTC
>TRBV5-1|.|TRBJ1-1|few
CASSFLREDTEAFF
TGCGCCAGCAGCTTCCTCCGGGAGGACACTGAAGCTTTCTTT
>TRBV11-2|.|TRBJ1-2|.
CASSGGLGGYGYTF
TGTGCCAGCAGCGGGGGGCTGGGGGGATATGGCTACACCTTC
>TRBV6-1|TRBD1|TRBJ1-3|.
CASRSLFRGLGGNTIYF
TGTGCCAGCAGAAGCCTTTTCAGGGGGCTCGGTGGAAACACCATATATTTT
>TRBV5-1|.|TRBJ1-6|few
CASRPEEYNSPLHF
TGCGCCAGCAGACCTGAGGAGTATAATTCACCCCTCCACTTT
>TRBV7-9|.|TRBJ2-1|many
CASSFGGSYNEQFF
TGTGCCAGCAGCTTCGGGGGCTCCTACAATGAGCAGTTCTTC
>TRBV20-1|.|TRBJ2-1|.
CSARGLFEYNEQFF
TGCAGTGCTAGAGGTCTCTTCGAATACAATGAGCAGTTCTTC
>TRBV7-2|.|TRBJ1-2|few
CASSSPGPPYTF
TGTGCCAGCAGCTCACCGGGCCCCCCCTACACCTTC
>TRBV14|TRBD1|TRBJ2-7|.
CASSFTGARLREQYF
TGTGCCAGCAGCTTCACAGGGGCTCGACTACGCGAGCAGTACTTC
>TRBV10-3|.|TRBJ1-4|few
CAISDPGLGGYEKLFF
TGTGCCATCAGTGATCCCGGCCTCGGTGGGTATGAAAAACTGTTTTTT
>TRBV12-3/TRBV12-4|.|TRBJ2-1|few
CASSRRGLINEQFF
TGTGCCAGCAGTAGACGCGGACTCATCAATGAGCAGTTCTTC
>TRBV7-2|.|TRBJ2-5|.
CASRLTIYEKTQYF
TGTGCCAGCAGATTGACCATTTATGAGAAGACCCAGTACTTC
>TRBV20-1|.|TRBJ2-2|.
CSAGGPTNTGELFF
TGCAGTGCTGGGGGACCAACGAACACCGGGGAGCTGTTTTTT
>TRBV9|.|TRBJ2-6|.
CASSYPGHSGANVLTF
TGTGCCAGCAGCTATCCGGGACACTCTGGGGCCAACGTCCTGACTTTC
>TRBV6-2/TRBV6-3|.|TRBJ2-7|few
CASAAQGSYEQYF
TGTGCCAGTGCAGCACAGGGCAGCTACGAGCAGTACTTC
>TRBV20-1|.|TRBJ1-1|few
CSARDGVGLAEAFF
TGCAGTGCTAGAGACGGTGTGGGACTCGCTGAAGCTTTCTTT
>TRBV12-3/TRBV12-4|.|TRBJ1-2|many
CASSQTIHGYTF
TGTGCCAGCAGTCAGACTATCCATGGCTACACCTTC